The clone carrying this T cell receptor beta chain occurred once. No antigen is known for it. Time point reported: cycle 4 day 1 (C4D1), after less than 7 weeks of nivolumab. There was relapse after autologous stem cell transplantation in every patient, and there was variation in brentuximab vedotin exposure. The investigators isolated CD8+ T cells from thawed PBMCs using magnetic negative selection. Produced via immunoSEQ multiplex PCR; TCRdb's table is partial and in-frame only. This sample has around 21,000 clones, with 88% found just once. These data are taken from a study of PD-1 blockade in classical Hodgkin lymphoma. Study-wide findings and caveats: Significantly greater TCR diversity emerged by C4D1 in CD4+ cells but not CD8+ cells. Reports indicated that newly diagnosed patients had lower baseline TCR diversity than healthy donors did. Patients who responded completely had about the same baseline diversity as newly diagnosed patients.

The sample was CD8+ T cells from blood, taken before the fourth cycle of nivolumab. The sequence derives from a human donor with classical Hodgkin lymphoma.

CDR3 residues: CASSVTPSGSAWDNEQFF. CDR3 coding DNA: TGTGCCAGCAGTGTAACCCCTAGCGGGAGTGCGTGGGACAATGAGCAGTTCTTC. This sequence joins TRBV28 and TRBJ2-1; 10 positions agree with TRBD2. CDR1 MDHEN and CDR2 SYDVKM come from the germline V gene. Losses at the gene ends were 5 bases for V and 5 bases for J; bases not matched to a gene: 15. The CDR3 is 18 amino acids.